A selection of T cell receptor beta chains follows, all from one sample in a study of CD8+CD57+ T cells in acquired aplastic anemia. MiXCR, applied by TCRdb to the reads, yields one record per CDR3 protein. Among about 180,000 distinct CDR3 sequences listed, about 50% were seen once. The material sequenced was sorted CD4+, CD8+, or CD8+CD57+ T cells (not recorded which) from PBMCs. These receptors were collected from a human donor with aplastic anemia. CDR3s include the opening cysteine and the closing phenylalanine or tryptophan. D genes are given only for firm matches. Not all rows give a size; the values are once, few, many and, for expanded clones, a class.

j_gene	v_gene	d_gene	abundance	CDR3aa	CDR3nt
TRBJ1-6	TRBV24-1	.	few	CATSDFLGTQNSPLHF	TGTGCCACCAGTGATTTTCTCGGGACACAGAATTCACCCCTCCACTTT
TRBJ2-7	TRBV5-5	.	many	CASSLSQGRYEQYF	TGTGCCAGCAGCTTGTCGCAGGGTCGATACGAGCAGTACTTC
TRBJ2-7	TRBV20-1	.	once	CSARVRDSYEQYF	TGCAGTGCTAGAGTCCGGGACTCCTACGAGCAGTACTTC
TRBJ2-1	TRBV19	TRBD1	.	CATEGQLHNEQFF	TGTGCCACCGAGGGACAGCTACACAATGAGCAGTTCTTC
TRBJ2-3	TRBV5-1	TRBD1	.	CASSSGQLTDTQYF	TGCGCCAGCAGCTCGGGACAGTTAACAGATACGCAGTATTTT
TRBJ2-7	TRBV6-2/TRBV6-3	TRBD1	.	CASSVDRDSYEQYF	TGTGCCAGCAGCGTTGACAGGGACTCCTACGAGCAGTACTTC
TRBJ2-5	TRBV19	.	few	CASRDGGVGQETQYF	TGTGCCAGTAGGGACGGAGGAGTGGGACAAGAGACCCAGTACTTC
TRBJ2-7	TRBV3-1	.	many	CASSFNSRERYF	TGTGCCAGCAGCTTCAACAGTAGGGAGCGGTACTTC
TRBJ2-3	TRBV20-1	TRBD2	many	CSARRASGTDTQYF	TGCAGTGCTAGACGGGCTAGCGGGACAGATACGCAGTATTTT
TRBJ2-7	TRBV30	TRBD1	few	CAWSRRDRTYEQYF	TGTGCCTGGAGTCGCCGGGACAGGACCTACGAGCAGTACTTC
TRBJ2-2	TRBV19	.	.	CASSITVTNTGELFF	TGTGCCAGTAGTATAACAGTGACGAACACCGGGGAGCTGTTTTTT
TRBJ1-5	TRBV7-3	.	.	CASSLWGITRHNQPQHF	TGTGCCAGCAGCTTATGGGGAATCACCCGACATAATCAGCCCCAGCATTTT
TRBJ1-2	TRBV19	.	.	CASSTQGPYGYTF	TGTGCCAGTAGTACACAGGGACCCTATGGCTACACCTTC
TRBJ2-2	TRBV2	TRBD1	many	CASRTGGTGELFF	TGTGCCAGCCGGACAGGCGGCACCGGGGAGCTGTTTTTT
TRBJ1-2	TRBV25-1	TRBD1	.	CASSEYIQGAYTF	TGTGCCAGCAGTGAATATATACAGGGGGCCTACACCTTC
TRBJ2-5	TRBV5-4	.	many	CASSFFTGRETQYF	TGTGCCAGCAGCTTTTTTACAGGGAGAGAGACCCAGTACTTC
TRBJ1-5	TRBV19	.	once	CASSILGGEQPQHF	TGTGCCAGTAGTATATTGGGGGGAGAACAGCCCCAGCATTTT
TRBJ1-1	TRBV19	.	.	CASSLSRTLNTEAFF	TGTGCCAGTAGTCTCTCGAGGACATTGAACACTGAAGCTTTCTTT
TRBJ2-3	TRBV11-2	TRBD2	.	CASSPRVTSGGAADTQYF	TGTGCCAGCAGCCCCAGGGTCACTAGCGGGGGGGCAGCAGATACGCAGTATTTT
TRBJ2-1	TRBV7-3	TRBD2	once	CASSSSRTSGYNEHFF	TGTGCCAGCAGCTCCAGTCGGACTAGCGGCTACAATGAGCATTTCTTC
TRBJ2-7	TRBV27	TRBD1	.	CASSLDRGSYEQYF	TGTGCCAGCAGTTTGGACAGGGGCTCCTACGAGCAGTACTTC
TRBJ1-2	TRBV19	TRBD1	.	CASSTPQQGRYGYTF	TGTGCCAGTAGTACACCACAACAGGGGCGCTATGGCTACACCTTC
TRBJ2-3	TRBV7-9	.	.	CASSYGGTDTQYF	TGTGCCAGCAGTTACGGGGGCACAGATACGCAGTATTTT
TRBJ1-1	TRBV5-1	TRBD1	many	CASSLLGAGGKNTEAFF	TGCGCCAGCAGCTTGTTGGGGGCAGGGGGTAAGAACACTGAAGCTTTCTTT
TRBJ2-2	TRBV14	.	many	CASSQRQANTGELFF	TGTGCCAGCAGCCAACGACAGGCTAACACCGGGGAGCTGTTTTTT